A selection of T cell receptor beta chains follows, all from one sample in a study of T cell responses to AZD1222 COVID-19 vaccine. The protocol was immunoSEQ multiplex PCR, while the TCRdb copy is restricted to in-frame clones and leaves out a portion. The repertoire includes 200,000 or so clones, approximately 93% of them detected once, and 1% sits in the top ten. The material sequenced was peripheral blood, taken 28 days after the second AZD1222 dose. The source is an adult who received the AZD1222 COVID-19 vaccine. Both conserved end residues are part of each CDR3. A D gene is named only where the DNA matches it firmly.

v_gene,d_gene,j_gene,CDR3aa
TRBV3-1/TRBV3-2,TRBD2,TRBJ2-2,CASSQLAGLGELFF
TRBV19,TRBD1,TRBJ2-1,CASQTGGGYNEQFF
TRBV15,TRBD1,TRBJ2-5,CATSTGTGGTQYF
TRBV7-3,.,TRBJ2-3,CASSLLAGAGTDTQYF
TRBV5-1,.,TRBJ2-5,CASSYQETQYF
TRBV2,.,TRBJ2-3,CASSAVARTQYF
TRBV20-1,.,TRBJ1-1,CSARKGPEAFF
TRBV18,.,TRBJ1-1,CASSPDSASNTEAFF
TRBV5-1,TRBD1,TRBJ1-4,CASSPRGQGREKLFF
TRBV27,TRBD1,TRBJ1-1,CASSLSRGLTEAFF
TRBV7-9,TRBD1,TRBJ1-1,CASRPTPGGTEAFF
TRBV3-1/TRBV3-2,.,TRBJ2-5,CASSRRQETQYF
TRBV3-1/TRBV3-2,.,TRBJ1-3,CASSQPTGPAGNTIYF
TRBV28,.,TRBJ1-5,CASSSPGKGRPQHF
TRBV3-1/TRBV3-2,.,TRBJ1-1,CASSQEYWARRTEAFF
TRBV10-3,.,TRBJ2-3,CAISESKLARTDTQYF
TRBV5-6,.,TRBJ1-1,CASSPGFTSGVTEAFF
TRBV10-2,.,TRBJ2-1,CASRAVGPFDEQFF
TRBV2,.,TRBJ2-2,CAREAQNTGELFF
TRBV28,.,TRBJ2-7,CASSLSGWTYEQYF
TRBV2,.,TRBJ2-2,CASSRDFGELFF
TRBV6-5,TRBD1,TRBJ1-5,CASSPRGAGQPQHF
TRBV6-5,.,TRBJ1-5,CASMGGPRNQPQHF
TRBV10-3,TRBD1,TRBJ1-5,CAIGPGQGFNQPQHF
TRBV23-1,TRBD1,TRBJ1-1,CASSQLRQGVGEAFF
TRBV10-3,.,TRBJ1-5,CAIRPDSSNQPQHF
TRBV6-5,TRBD1,TRBJ1-5,CASSGTASNQPQHF
TRBV7-3,.,TRBJ2-1,CASSLVGASYNEQFF
TRBV7-2,.,TRBJ1-1,CASSLVRMNTEAFF
TRBV7-2,.,TRBJ1-6,CASSLDDRPLHF
TRBV9,.,TRBJ2-1,CASSVEGIEQFF
TRBV30,.,TRBJ2-6,CAWSATQGSGANVLTF
TRBV11-2,.,TRBJ1-1,CASSLDRRANTEAFF
TRBV7-3,.,TRBJ2-5,CASSLIGGTQETQYF
TRBV20-1,.,TRBJ1-1,CSASPTGPPFF
TRBV7-3,.,TRBJ1-2,CASSLAGGSYGYTF
TRBV5-5,.,TRBJ1-5,CASSPSVHPGEPQHF
TRBV19,TRBD1,TRBJ1-4,CASSRGTGGEKLFF
TRBV3-1/TRBV3-2,.,TRBJ1-1,CASSPTPGMNTEAFF
TRBV5-1,.,TRBJ1-1,CASSGAAGHHTEAFF
TRBV15,TRBD1,TRBJ1-6,CATSPRTGNSPLHF
TRBV10-3,.,TRBJ1-5,CAIKGDSNQPQHF
TRBV2,.,TRBJ2-7,CASSALSRSYEQYF
TRBV9,.,TRBJ1-2,CASSATVEGDYGYTF